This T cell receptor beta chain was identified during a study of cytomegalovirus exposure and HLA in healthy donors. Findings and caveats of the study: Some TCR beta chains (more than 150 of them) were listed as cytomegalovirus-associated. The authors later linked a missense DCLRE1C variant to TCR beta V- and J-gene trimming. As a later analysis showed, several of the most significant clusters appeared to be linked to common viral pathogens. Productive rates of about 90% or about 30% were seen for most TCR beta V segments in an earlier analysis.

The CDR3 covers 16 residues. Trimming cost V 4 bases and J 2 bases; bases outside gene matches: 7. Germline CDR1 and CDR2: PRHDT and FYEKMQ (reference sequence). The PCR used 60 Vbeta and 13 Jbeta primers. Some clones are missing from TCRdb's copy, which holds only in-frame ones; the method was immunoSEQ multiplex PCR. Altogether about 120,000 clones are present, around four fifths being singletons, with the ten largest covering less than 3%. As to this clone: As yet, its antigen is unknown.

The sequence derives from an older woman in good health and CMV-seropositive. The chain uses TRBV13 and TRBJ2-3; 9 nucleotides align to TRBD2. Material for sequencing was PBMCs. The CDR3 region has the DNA TGTGCCAGCAGCTCGACACTAGCGGGTTCCACAGATACGCAGTATTTT. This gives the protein CASSSTLAGSTDTQYF. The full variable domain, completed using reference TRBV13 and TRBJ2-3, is AAGVIQSPRHLIKEKRETATLKCYPIPRHDTVYWYQQGPGQDPQFLISFYEKMQSDKGSIPDRFSAQQFSDYHSELNMSSLELGDSALYFCASSSTLAGSTDTQYFGPGTRLTVL.